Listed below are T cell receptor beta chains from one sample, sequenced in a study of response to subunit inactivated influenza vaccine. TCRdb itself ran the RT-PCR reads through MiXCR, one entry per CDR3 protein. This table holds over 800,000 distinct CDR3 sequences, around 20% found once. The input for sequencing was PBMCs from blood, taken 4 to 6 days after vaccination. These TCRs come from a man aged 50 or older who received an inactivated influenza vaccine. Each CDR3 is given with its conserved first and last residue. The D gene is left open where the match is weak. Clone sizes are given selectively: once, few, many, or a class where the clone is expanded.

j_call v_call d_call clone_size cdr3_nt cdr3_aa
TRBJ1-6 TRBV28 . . TGTGCCAGCAGTTCCTTGTGGGACATACTATACAATTCACCCCTCCACTTT CASSSLWDILYNSPLHF
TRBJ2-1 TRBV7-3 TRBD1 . TGTGCCAGCAGCTATAGTACCGGGACAGGGCGTGCCTATGAGCAGTTCTTC CASSYSTGTGRAYEQFF
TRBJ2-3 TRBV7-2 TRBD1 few TGTGCCAGCAGCCGACGCTCGGGACAGGGGACAGATACGCAGTATTTT CASSRRSGQGTDTQYF
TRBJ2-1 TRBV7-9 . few TGTGCCACTATCCACAATGAGCAGTTCTTC CATIHNEQFF
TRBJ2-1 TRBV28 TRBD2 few TGTGCCAGCAGTCGAACTAGCGGGCATTACAATGAGCAGTTCTTC CASSRTSGHYNEQFF
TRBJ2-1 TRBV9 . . TGTGCCAGCAGCGTAGGGCGGCCCAGCGGGTACAATGAGCAGTTCTTC CASSVGRPSGYNEQFF
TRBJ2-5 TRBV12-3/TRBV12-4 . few TGTGCCAGCAGCCATACCTCGACCGCCCTCCAAGAGACCCAGTACTTC CASSHTSTALQETQYF
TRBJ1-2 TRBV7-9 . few TGTGCCAGCACCGAGCCTGATAGTGGCTACACCTTC CASTEPDSGYTF
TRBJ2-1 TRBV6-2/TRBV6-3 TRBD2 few TGTGCCAGCAGTTCCCCTGGACTAGCGGCGTCTCGGGACAATGAGCAGTTCTTC CASSSPGLAASRDNEQFF
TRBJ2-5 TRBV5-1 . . TGCGCCAGCCGTCGTGGCGGGACGCAAGAGACCCAGTACTTC CASRRGGTQETQYF
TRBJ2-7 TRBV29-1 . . TGCAGCGTCCAGGGTTCGCTCGAGCAGTACTTC CSVQGSLEQYF
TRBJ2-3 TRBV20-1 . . TGCAGTGCTAGCCCGGGACATCTCACAGATACGCAGTATTTT CSASPGHLTDTQYF
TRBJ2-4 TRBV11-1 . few TGTGCCAGCAGCCAACCTGTCGGCCGGAGAAGTAACATTCAGTACTTC CASSQPVGRRSNIQYF
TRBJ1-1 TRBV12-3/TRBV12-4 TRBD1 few TGTGCCAGCAGACTAGACAGGGGCACTGAAGCTTTCTTT CASRLDRGTEAFF
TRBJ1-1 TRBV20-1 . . TGCAGCCTTATACAGGGTTTCATAAACACTGAAGCTTTCTTT CSLIQGFINTEAFF
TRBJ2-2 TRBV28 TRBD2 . TGTGCCAGCAGTTTTCCGCACCGACTAGCGGGGCGGTTTGGGCCCACTGACGGGGAGCTGTTTTTT CASSFPHRLAGRFGPTDGELFF
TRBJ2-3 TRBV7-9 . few TGTGCCAGCAGCACCAGGGGGGCGGTCACAGATACGCAGTATTTT CASSTRGAVTDTQYF
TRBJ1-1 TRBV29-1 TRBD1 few TGCAGCGTTAAGACAGGGGTGAACACTGAAGCTTTCTTT CSVKTGVNTEAFF
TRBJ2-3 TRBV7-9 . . TGTGCCAGCAGCTTAGGAGGGCTATCAGATACGCAGTATTTT CASSLGGLSDTQYF
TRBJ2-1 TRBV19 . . TGTGCCAGTACCTCCCCTGGGGGGCGGGAGCCTAATGAGCAGTTCTTC CASTSPGGREPNEQFF
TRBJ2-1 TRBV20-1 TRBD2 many TGCAGTGCTTCGACTAGCGGAAAAATCGGTGAGCAGTTCTTC CSASTSGKIGEQFF
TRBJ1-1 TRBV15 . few TGTGCCACCAGCAGTTTTGGGGCTGAAGCTTTCTTT CATSSFGAEAFF
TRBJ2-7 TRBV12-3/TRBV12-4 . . TGTGCCAGCAATTTGAGGGGCCGGGACGAGCAGTACTTC CASNLRGRDEQYF
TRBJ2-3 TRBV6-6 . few TGTGCCAGCAGGATGAGGACAGATACGCAGTATTTT CASRMRTDTQYF
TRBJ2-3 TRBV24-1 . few TGTGCCACCAGTGTCGCAGATACGCAGTATTTT CATSVADTQYF
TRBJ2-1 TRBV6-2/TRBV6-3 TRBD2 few TGTGCCAGCGCGGAGATCCTGCGGGGACTAGCGGGGGTCAGTGAGCAGTTCTTC CASAEILRGLAGVSEQFF
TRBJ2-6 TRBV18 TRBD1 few TGTGCCAGCTCACACGGGACAGGGAACTCTGGGGCCAACGTCCTGACTTTC CASSHGTGNSGANVLTF
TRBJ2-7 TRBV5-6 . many TGTGCCAGCAGTTTGCAGGGGCCCTACGAGCAGTACTTC CASSLQGPYEQYF
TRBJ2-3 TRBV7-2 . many TGTGCCAGCAGCCCAGGTCCGGGACGCACAGATACGCAGTATTTT CASSPGPGRTDTQYF
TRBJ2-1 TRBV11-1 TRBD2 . TGTGCCAGCAGCTTTCTCACCGGGCGGGGGGGTCCCAACAATGAGCAGTTCTTC CASSFLTGRGGPNNEQFF
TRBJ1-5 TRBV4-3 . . TGCGCCAGCAGCCAAGATTGGGGGATGGGCAATCAGCCCCAGCATTTT CASSQDWGMGNQPQHF
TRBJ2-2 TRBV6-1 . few TGTGCCAGCAGCCCGTGGGACACCGGGGAGCTGTTTTTT CASSPWDTGELFF
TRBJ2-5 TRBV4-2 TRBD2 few TGTGCCAGCAGCGCTCGTTCGGGGGGAAAAGAGACCCAGTACTTC CASSARSGGKETQYF
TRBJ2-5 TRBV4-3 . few TGCGCCAGCAGCCAAGATCAGCACCATCAAGAGACCCAGTACTTC CASSQDQHHQETQYF
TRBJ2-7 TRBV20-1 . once TGCTGTGCTAGCCACCGAGGACTGCCGATCTCCTGGGACTCCTACGAGCAGTACTTC CCASHRGLPISWDSYEQYF
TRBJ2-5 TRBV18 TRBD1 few TGTGCCAGCTCACCAGTGACAGGGGGCGGAGAGACCCAGTACTTC CASSPVTGGGETQYF
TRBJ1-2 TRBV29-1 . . TGCAGCGCCCGACAACTCGATGGCTACACCTTC CSARQLDGYTF
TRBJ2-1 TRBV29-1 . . TGCAGCGTTGAATTTGCGGGGCTAAAGTTCTTC CSVEFAGLKFF
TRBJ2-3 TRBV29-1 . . TGCAGCGTCGTCCGACAGGTTCTGGCAGATACGCAGTATTTT CSVVRQVLADTQYF
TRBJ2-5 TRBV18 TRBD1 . TGTGCCAGCTCAACCCGGACAGGGCTTGAAGAGACCCAGTACTTC CASSTRTGLEETQYF
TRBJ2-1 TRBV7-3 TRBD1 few TGTGCCAGCAGCATGACAGGGGACAATGAGCAGTTCTTC CASSMTGDNEQFF
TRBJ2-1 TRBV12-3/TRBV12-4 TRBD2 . TGTGCCAGCAGCTTAGGACTAGCGGGGTTATCGAGCAATGAGCAGTTCTTC CASSLGLAGLSSNEQFF
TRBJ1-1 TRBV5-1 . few TGCGCCAGCAGGGAAGGACAGACAAATGAAGCTTTCTTT CASREGQTNEAFF
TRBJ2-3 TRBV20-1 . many TGCAGTGCTAGACCCCCCCTCCGAGATACGCAGTATTTT CSARPPLRDTQYF
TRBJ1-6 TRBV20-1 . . TGCAGTGCGCCGACACGTAATAATTCACCCCTCCACTTT CSAPTRNNSPLHF
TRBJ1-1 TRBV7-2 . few TGTGCCAGCAGCTTGAGCGAAGTCACTGAAGCTTTCTTT CASSLSEVTEAFF
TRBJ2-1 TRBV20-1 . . TGCAGTGTCTGGATCTCGCATGAGCAGTTCTTC CSVWISHEQFF
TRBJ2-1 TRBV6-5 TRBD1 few TGTGCCAGCAGTTCCCCAGGACAGGGGGCTCCTATCCAGTTCTTC CASSSPGQGAPIQFF
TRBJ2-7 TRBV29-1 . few TGCAGCGTTCGGACCCAAGCATCCGAGCAGTACTTC CSVRTQASEQYF
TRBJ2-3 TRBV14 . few TGTGCCAGCAGCCAAGTACTCCGCGGCACAGATACGCAGTATTTT CASSQVLRGTDTQYF
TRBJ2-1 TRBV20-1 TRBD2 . TGCAGTGCTAGAGATTGGGGCGGGGGGGCCCTTGAGCAGTTCTTC CSARDWGGGALEQFF
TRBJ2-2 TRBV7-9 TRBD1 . TGTGCCAGCAGCCTTATATTGACAGGGGCCGGGGAGCTGTTTTTT CASSLILTGAGELFF
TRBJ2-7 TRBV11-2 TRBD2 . TGTGCCAGCAGCTTAGATGGGTCTAGCGGGGTTACCTCCTACGAGCAGTACTTC CASSLDGSSGVTSYEQYF
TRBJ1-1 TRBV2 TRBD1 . TGTGCCAGCAGCGGGATGCCGGGACAGGGTTTACCTGAAGCTTTCTTT CASSGMPGQGLPEAFF
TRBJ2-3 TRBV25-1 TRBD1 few TGTGCCAGCAGTGTGACAGGGACCCATACGCAGTATTTT CASSVTGTHTQYF
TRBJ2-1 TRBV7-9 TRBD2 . TGTGCCAGCAGCTTAAGGGTTCTAGCGGAAAGTAATGAGCAGTTCTTC CASSLRVLAESNEQFF
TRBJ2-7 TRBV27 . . TGTGCCAGCAGTTTATATGTCAGCTACGAGCAGTACTTC CASSLYVSYEQYF